Here is one T cell receptor (beta chain) with its context. This receptor's antigen is unknown. Base qualities are not provided; no much larger clone lies one nucleotide away. The library was prepared using PCR. Sequencing instrument: Illumina HiSeq 2500. To reduce PCR and sequencing biases, unique molecular identifiers were incorporated into the TCR beta cDNA libraries. Per 1 to 10 million input T cells, roughly 500,000 cDNA molecules were obtained, such that each molecule approximated one T cell. Patient libraries were prepared and sequenced with the same protocol used for the earlier healthy control dataset. Samples belonging to the same batch were prepared together, multiplexed and sequenced on a shared HiSeq lane. The original methods were these. Raw barcoded reads were processed with MIGEC, and single-read molecular identifier groups were discarded before consensus assembly and CDR3 extraction. Clonotype tables were post-analysed with VDJtools, and diversity was normalized by down-sampling all datasets to the smallest sample size. To correct batch-related cross-sample contamination, repertoire overlap clustering matched CDR3 amino acid sequences but not nucleotide sequences. TCRdb took the public reads, trimmed them with fastp at Q25, ran MiXCR for clone calling and kept in-frame beta chains. A single entry per CDR3 protein holds the most common genes and DNA from its merged rows. The V and J calls follow TCRdb's processing rather than the paper's. A total of approximately 730,000 distinct CDR3 sequences appear in this sample, about 32% of them only once. The ten largest clones capture 0.5% to 0.6% of the sample.

These data belong to a study of post-analysis software for immune sequencing data (dated by TCRdb to about 2015). As for the study more broadly: Disease courses on record covered relapsing-remitting, secondary progressive and progressive-relapsing multiple sclerosis, though some patients had no subtype annotation. The patient repertoires were compared against roughly 12 previously published healthy control repertoires obtained from donors aged roughly 6 to 26 years. A subset of samples was prepared in parallel using single-end sample barcoding, then pooled and co-amplified after Illumina adapter ligation.

To demonstrate the VDJtools post-analysis software, TCR beta repertoires were profiled from the peripheral blood of 10 to 15 young patients with multiple sclerosis. The multiple sclerosis patients were children and adolescents between roughly 6 and 16 years of age. CDR1 and CDR2 are read off the germline V gene as LGHNA and YSLEER. The CDR3 goes from the cysteine to the phenylalanine over 15 residues. Of all the DNA, just the CDR3 is kept, 45 bases in frame from base 1. V drops 0 bases and J drops 0 bases, leaving 8 bases in between. What the authors observed across the whole study: The control group was slightly older than the multiple sclerosis patient group. When samples were clustered directly using the F measure, samples prepared in the same batch co-clustered strongly, which prompted a batch-effect correction. Significantly higher frequencies in patients than in controls were found for about 5 TRBV segments, including TRBV5-6, TRBV5-1 and TRBV20-1. Significantly lower normalized Chao1 diversity was found in multiple sclerosis patients than in controls, suggesting substantial peripheral T-cell clonal expansion.

The receptor's source is a girl aged 10 to 17 with multiple sclerosis. What was sequenced was blood. Recombination joined TRBV4-3 with TRBJ2-5; the D gene is unclear. CDR3 loop: CASSQDFAYQETQYF. Read as DNA, the sequence is TGCGCCAGCAGCCAAGACTTCGCGTACCAAGAGACCCAGTACTTC.